This T cell receptor beta chain was sequenced for a study of shared clonotypes between healthy human individuals. Study in general: Donors, aged 18 to 49, were a couple of women and a few men.

Libraries were prepared by immunoSEQ multiplex PCR; TCRdb keeps only in-frame clonotypes and omits some of them. The sample records some 1,600,000 clones, approximately 98% being singletons. Trimming stripped 5 bases from V and 11 bases from J, with 18 bases between. Germline V CDR1 and CDR2: SGHAT, FQDESV (reference sequence). This CDR3 spans 13 amino acids. Regarding the study as a whole: An anticipated effect of sequencing depth on clonotype sharing among donors was recognized. Memory subsets generally showed lower estimated richness than naive subsets.

The table lists this clone with a count of one. Its matching antigen is unknown. The chain recombines TRBV11-1 with TRBJ1-1; the D is unclear. The sequenced sample consisted of naive CD4+ T cells sorted from blood. The subset: CD45RA+ positively selected. This TCR came from a man aged 25-40 years in good health. This CDR3 reads CASSLEAGMQAFF. For the CDR3, the DNA is TGTGCCAGCAGCCTAGAGGCAGGTATGCAGGCTTTCTTT.